The T cell receptor beta chain described here comes from a study of monozygotic twins with cystic fibrosis. Study information: Library input was 2.5 to 3.5 micrograms of fragmented DNA, with approximately 16 PCR cycles.

Libraries were prepared by immunoSEQ multiplex PCR; TCRdb keeps only in-frame clonotypes and omits some of them. This table has approximately 25,000 clones, 75% to 95% appearing once. A note on this clone: Its antigen is unidentified.

Study observations and caveats: In 13 of 16 pairs, V gene usage was closest to the co-twin's. In this small cohort, shared CDR3 numbers showed no association with age, concordance or disease severity. Low clonality (median about 0.0095) suggested a mostly naive repertoire.

This CDR3 is 13 amino acids long. Trimming took 7 bases from V and 5 from J, leaving 14 bases between them. The germline gives CDR1 SNHLY, CDR2 FYNNEI. Sequences were obtained from blood. The sequence was obtained from a girl aged 2 to 10 with cystic fibrosis. This rearrangement joins TRBV2 to TRBJ2-5; tentative D call: TRBD2 (5 bases). CDR3: CASNGPSGETQYF. Here the CDR3 DNA reads TGTGCCAGCAACGGCCCGTCGGGGGAGACCCAGTACTTC.